What follows are 19 T cell receptor beta chains derived from one specimen sequenced in a study of Ad26.COV2.S vaccination and SARS-CoV-2 variants. Data came from immunoSEQ multiplex PCR; TCRdb stores just in-frame clones and leaves some out. The data contain 200,000 to 250,000 clones, roughly 90% of them singletons. Treatment: 15 to 20 received Ad26.COV2.S at low or high dose, single or two shots; 5 received placebo; per-sample allocation not given. Sample collection was performed on day 63 after the first vaccine or placebo injection. This material consisted of peripheral blood, taken in a trial of Ad26.COV2.S vaccine versus placebo. Receptors were obtained from a person between 18 and 59 years old who received the Ad26.COV2.S COVID-19 vaccine or a placebo.

The chain links TRBV29-1 to TRBJ1-2, with TRBD1 identical over 10 bases. CDR3 length equals 12 residues. The trim removed 6 bases at V and 12 bases at J, leaving 10 bases unmatched. CDR1 and CDR2 (germline): SQVTM, ANQGSEA. The CDR3 DNA is TGCAGCGTCGTCGGACAGGGGGAGGTCAACACCTTC. Residues: CSVVGQGEVNTF.

This rearrangement joins TRBV10-3 to TRBJ1-6; a possible D gene is TRBD1 (5 bases). CDR1 is ENHRY and CDR2 is SYGVKD in the germline V gene. The V and J ends lost 3 bases and 0 bases respectively, with 18 bases between them. This CDR3 has 19 amino acids. The CDR3: CAISEVSGGLSSYNSPLHF. The CDR3 nucleotides read TGTGCCATCAGTGAAGTTAGCGGGGGTTTGAGCTCCTATAATTCACCCCTCCACTTT.

This rearrangement joins TRBV9 to TRBJ2-3; D possibly corresponds to TRBD2 (7 bases). The CDR3 is 17 amino acids. Deletions cut 7 bases from V and 3 bases from J, with 24 bases between. Germline CDR1 reads SGDLS; CDR2 reads YYNGEE. The DNA for the CDR3 is TGTGCCAGCCGTCCGGGATTAGGGGGACTAAAGACAGATACGCAGTATTTT. As protein: CASRPGLGGLKTDTQYF.

The chain links TRBV3-1 (or the pseudogene TRBV3-2) to TRBJ1-5; 7 nucleotides align to TRBD1. V lost 0 bases and J lost 6; bases outside the gene matches: 8. The germline CDR1 and CDR2 sequences are LGHDT and YNNKEL (reference sequence). The CDR3 is 16 amino acids. The CDR3 DNA follows: TGTGCCAGCAGCCAAGAAAGGACAGGAGGTTCTCAGCCCCAGCATTTT. This encodes CASSQERTGGSQPQHF.

The CDR3 loop reads CASSPPGRYNEQFF. The CDR3 DNA is TGTGCCAGCTCACCACCGGGCCGTTACAATGAGCAGTTCTTC. The rearrangement uses TRBV18 and TRBJ2-1; D is unclear. Germline V gene lookup returns CDR1 KGHSH and CDR2 LQKENI. V gave up 0 bases and J gave up 4 bases, with 7 bases separating them. The CDR3 is 14 amino acids.

The chain employs TRBV6-2 or TRBV6-3 and TRBJ1-5, with a possible D match to TRBD1 (6 bases). Germline V gene lookup returns CDR1 MNHEY and CDR2 SVGEGT. V was trimmed by 4 bases and J by 0 bases, leaving 10 bases between them. The CDR3 consists of 15 residues. CDR3 loop: CASSSRGISNQPQHF. The CDR3 DNA reads TGTGCCAGCAGTTCGAGGGGGATTAGCAATCAGCCCCAGCATTTT.

The chain has TRBV6-5 and TRBJ2-3; D call uncertain. The CDR3 sequence is 14 residues long. From germline, CDR1 is MNHEY and CDR2 SVGAGI. V lost 5 bases, J lost 0 bases, and 9 bases lay in between. CDR3: CASSRTISTDTQYF. The CDR3, as DNA: TGTGCCAGCAGTAGAACAATTAGCACAGATACGCAGTATTTT.

V usage is TRBV14 and J usage is TRBJ2-2; D is perhaps TRBD1 (6 bases). The ends were cut back, 0 bases at V and 6 bases at J, with 17 bases in the middle. Germline CDR1 and CDR2: SGHDN and FVKESK. The CDR3 runs 17 residues. The CDR3 loop is CASSQEGNRVHSGELFF. Here the CDR3 DNA reads TGTGCCAGCAGCCAAGAAGGAAACAGGGTCCATTCCGGGGAGCTGTTTTTT.

The J gene is TRBJ2-2, the V gene TRBV4-3, with 10 nucleotides matching TRBD2. In germline, CDR1 is LGHNA, CDR2 YSLEER. J was trimmed by 5 bases and V by 4 bases; bases with no gene match: 13. The CDR3 has 18 amino acids. The DNA for the CDR3 is TGCGCCAGCAGCCCTCAAACTCCGGGACTAGCGATTACCGGGGAGCTGTTTTTT. It specifies CASSPQTPGLAITGELFF.

This clone was counted a single time. This chain connects TRBV6-5 to TRBJ1-5, with D unclear. Trimming removed 6 bases from V and 0 bases from J, with 9 bases in between. Germline V gene data show CDR1 as MNHEY and CDR2 as SVGAGI. The CDR3 totals 14 residues. CDR3 sequence reads: CASRVSYSNQPQHF. The CDR3 DNA follows: TGTGCCAGCAGAGTGTCGTATAGCAATCAGCCCCAGCATTTT.

To note about this clone: Other DNA sequences in the sample encode the same CDR3. The rearrangement links TRBV6-5 to TRBJ2-1; 7 nucleotides match TRBD2. This CDR3 is 12 amino acids long. Germline CDR1 and CDR2: MNHEY and SVGAGI. The junction had 0 bases not matched to a gene; V was cut back by 4 bases and J by 6 bases. The chain's CDR3 is CASSSGGNEQFF. The CDR3 coding sequence is TGTGCCAGCAGTTCGGGGGGCAATGAGCAGTTCTTC.

This sequence joins TRBV11-2 and TRBJ2-3, with D maybe TRBD2 (6 bases). The CDR3 is 15 amino acids. Germline V gene lookup returns CDR1 SGHAT and CDR2 FQNNGV. V was trimmed by 6 bases and J by 0 bases, leaving 13 bases between them. The CDR3 loop reads CASRELARSTDTQYF. The CDR3, as DNA: TGTGCCAGCAGGGAACTAGCAAGAAGCACAGATACGCAGTATTTT.

This clone was counted once. This sequence joins TRBV4-1 and TRBJ2-1; a weak D match, TRBD2 (6 bases). The CDR3 covers 16 residues. Germline lookup yields CDR1 MGHRA and CDR2 YSYEKL. Between the trimmed V and J ends, which lost 3 bases and 7 bases, there was a span of 19 bases. CDR3 loop: CASSQREGSSVNEQFF. The DNA for the CDR3 is TGCGCCAGCAGCCAGAGGGAAGGCTCTAGCGTGAATGAGCAGTTCTTC.

The rearrangement links TRBV4-2 to TRBJ2-7, with D perhaps being TRBD1 or TRBD2 (5 bases each). Between the trimmed V and J ends, which lost 0 bases and 6 bases, there was a span of 18 bases. Germline assignment: CDR1 LGHNA and CDR2 YNFKEQ. This CDR3 contains 16 residues. CDR3 coding DNA: TGTGCCAGCAGCCAAGATAGAGCGGCCCTGGGGCTCGAGCAGTACTTC. Residues: CASSQDRAALGLEQYF.

The CDR3 loop reads CASSPGLAGGYNEQFF. For the CDR3, the DNA is TGTGCCAGCAGCCCGGGACTAGCGGGAGGGTACAATGAGCAGTTCTTC. This chain connects TRBV6-2 or TRBV6-3 to TRBJ2-1; TRBD2 matches 16 bases. The V gene's germline CDR1 is MNHEY and CDR2 SVGEGT. The J segment lost 4 bases and the V segment lost 6 bases, leaving 3 bases of the junction unmatched. The CDR3 consists of 16 residues.

The chain has TRBV18 and TRBJ1-2; the match to TRBD1 covers 7 bases. CDR3 size: 13 residues. CDR1 is KGHSH, CDR2 LQKENI, per germline. The V segment lost 7 bases and the J segment 6 bases; nucleotides outside the gene matches: 8. The CDR3 here is CASLQGTGNGYTF. Here the CDR3 DNA reads TGTGCCAGCTTACAGGGGACGGGTAATGGCTACACCTTC.

V and J are TRBV3-1 (or the pseudogene TRBV3-2) and TRBJ2-2; 10 bases fit TRBD1. This CDR3 is built from 16 residues. Germline V gene sequence: CDR1 LGHDT, CDR2 YNNKEL (reference sequence). The J segment lost 4 bases and the V segment lost 6 bases, leaving 8 bases of the junction unmatched. DNA of the CDR3: TGTGCCAGCAGAAATTCCGGGACAGGGGTCACCGGGGAGCTGTTTTTT. It encodes CASRNSGTGVTGELFF.

Worth noting for this clone: This sample also contains other DNA sequences that code for the same CDR3. V usage is TRBV29-1 and J usage is TRBJ1-1; 7 bases line up with TRBD1. The CDR3 has 12 residues. The junction had 2 bases not matched to a gene; V was cut back by 7 bases and J by 0 bases. Per the germline V gene, CDR1 is SQVTM and CDR2 is ANQGSEA. CDR3 sequence (DNA): TGCAGCGCGGGACAGATGAACACTGAAGCTTTCTTT. Translated, it gives CSAGQMNTEAFF.

The chain combines TRBV7-9 with TRBJ2-3; tentatively, D is TRBD1 (5 bases). CDR1 is SEHNR and CDR2 is FQNEAQ in the germline V gene (reference sequence). Trimming cost V 2 bases and J 7 bases, with 7 bases left between them. The CDR3 consists of 12 residues. CDR3 in DNA: TGTGCCAGCAGCTTACAGGGAAATACGCAGTATTTT. Amino acid sequence: CASSLQGNTQYF.